This T cell receptor (beta chain) appears in the sequencing data of a study of shared clonotypes between healthy human individuals. Findings and limits, study-wide: Clonotype sharing levels among donors were expected to vary with sequencing depth.

Regarding this clone: Its antigen is unknown.

Each of the donors was a healthy adult who was HIV-negative and had not had a recent acute infection or vaccination. Profiling relied on immunoSEQ multiplex PCR, and the TCRdb table lists in-frame clones only, not all of them. The data hold more than 1 million clones, with approximately 78% observed a single time. Looked up from germline, CDR1 is MDHEN and CDR2 is SYDVKM. The CDR3 runs 15 residues. V gave up 11 bases and J gave up 8 bases; unmatched junction bases: 14. The specimen sequenced was memory CD4+ T cells from PBMCs. Subset defined: CD45RA-negative fraction. The rearrangement joins TRBV28 to TRBJ1-4; TRBD1 matches 10 bases. The receptor was derived from a man younger than 35 in good health. Some clones in this sample may be carry-over from other donors' samples. For the CDR3, the DNA is TGTGCCGCCAGCAGCTCGGGACAGGGGTTGGAAAAACTGTTTTTT. It codes for CAASSSGQGLEKLFF.